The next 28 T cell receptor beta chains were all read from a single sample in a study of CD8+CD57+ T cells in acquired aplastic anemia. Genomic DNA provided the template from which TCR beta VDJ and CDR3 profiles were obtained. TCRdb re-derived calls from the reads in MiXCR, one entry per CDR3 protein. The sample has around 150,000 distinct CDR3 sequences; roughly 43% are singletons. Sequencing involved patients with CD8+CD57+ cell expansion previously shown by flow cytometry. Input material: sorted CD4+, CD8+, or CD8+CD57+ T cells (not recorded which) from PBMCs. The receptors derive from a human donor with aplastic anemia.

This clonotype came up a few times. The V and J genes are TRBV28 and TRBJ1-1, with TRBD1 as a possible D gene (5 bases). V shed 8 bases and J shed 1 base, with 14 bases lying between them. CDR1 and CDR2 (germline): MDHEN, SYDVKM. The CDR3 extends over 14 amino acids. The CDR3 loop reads CASVGLGGNTEAFF. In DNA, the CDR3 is TGTGCCAGCGTCGGGCTTGGGGGGAACACTGAAGCTTTCTTT.

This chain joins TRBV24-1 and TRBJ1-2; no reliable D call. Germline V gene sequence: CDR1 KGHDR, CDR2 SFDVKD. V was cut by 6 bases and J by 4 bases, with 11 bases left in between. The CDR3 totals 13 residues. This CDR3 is CATSPGEGYGYTF. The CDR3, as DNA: TGTGCCACCAGTCCGGGTGAGGGCTATGGCTACACCTTC.

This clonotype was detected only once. CDR3 nucleotides: TGCAGTGCTAGTCCTTTAGCGGGGGCGAGCCACGAGCAGTACTTC. Protein sequence: CSASPLAGASHEQYF. This sequence joins TRBV20-1 and TRBJ2-7, with 9 bases lining up with TRBD2. The germline V gene encodes CDR1 DFQATT and CDR2 SNEGSKA (reference sequence). The CDR3 is made up of 15 amino acids. After removal of 3 bases from V and 5 bases from J, the junction contained 11 bases not matched to a gene.

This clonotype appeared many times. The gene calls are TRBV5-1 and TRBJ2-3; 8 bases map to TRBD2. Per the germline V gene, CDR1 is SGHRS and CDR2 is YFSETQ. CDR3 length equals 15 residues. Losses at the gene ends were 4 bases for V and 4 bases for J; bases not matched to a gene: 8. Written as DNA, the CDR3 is TGCGCCAGCAGCCGAGGGGGTAGCGGGGCAGATACGCAGTATTTT. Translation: CASSRGGSGADTQYF.

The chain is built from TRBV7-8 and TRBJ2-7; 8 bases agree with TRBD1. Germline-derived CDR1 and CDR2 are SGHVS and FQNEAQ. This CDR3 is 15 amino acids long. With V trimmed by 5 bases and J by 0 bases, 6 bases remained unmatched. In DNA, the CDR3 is TGTGCCAGCAGCCCAGGGACAGGCAACTCCTACGAGCAGTACTTC. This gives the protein CASSPGTGNSYEQYF.

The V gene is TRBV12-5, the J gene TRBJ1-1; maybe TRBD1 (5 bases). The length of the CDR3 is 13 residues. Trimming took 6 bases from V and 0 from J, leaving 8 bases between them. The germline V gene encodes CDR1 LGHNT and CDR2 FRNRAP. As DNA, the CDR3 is TGTGCTAGTGGGTCGGGGGTGAACACTGAAGCTTTCTTT. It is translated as CASGSGVNTEAFF. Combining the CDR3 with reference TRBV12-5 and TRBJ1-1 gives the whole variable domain DARVTQTPRHKVTEMGQEVTMRCQPILGHNTVFWYRQTMMQGLELLAYFRNRAPLDDSGMPKDRFSAEMPDATLATLKIQPSEPRDSAVYFCASGSGVNTEAFFGQGTRLTVV.

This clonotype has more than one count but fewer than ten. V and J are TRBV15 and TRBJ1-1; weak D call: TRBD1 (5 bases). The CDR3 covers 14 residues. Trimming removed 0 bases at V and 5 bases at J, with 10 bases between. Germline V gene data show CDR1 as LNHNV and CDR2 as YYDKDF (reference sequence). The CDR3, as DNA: TGTGCCACCAGCAGAGATCGGGGGGATACTGAAGCTTTCTTT. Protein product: CATSRDRGDTEAFF.

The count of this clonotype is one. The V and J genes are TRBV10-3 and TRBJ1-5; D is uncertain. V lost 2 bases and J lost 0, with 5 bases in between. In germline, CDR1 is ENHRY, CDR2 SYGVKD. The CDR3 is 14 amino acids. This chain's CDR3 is CAISEIYSNQPQHF. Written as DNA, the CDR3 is TGTGCCATCAGTGAGATCTATAGCAATCAGCCCCAGCATTTT.

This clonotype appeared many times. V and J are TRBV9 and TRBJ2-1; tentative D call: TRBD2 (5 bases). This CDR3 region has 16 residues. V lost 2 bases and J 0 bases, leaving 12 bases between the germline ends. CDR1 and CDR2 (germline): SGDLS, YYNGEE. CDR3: CASSVTRESSYNEQFF. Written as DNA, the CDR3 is TGTGCCAGCAGCGTTACAAGGGAGAGCTCCTACAATGAGCAGTTCTTC.

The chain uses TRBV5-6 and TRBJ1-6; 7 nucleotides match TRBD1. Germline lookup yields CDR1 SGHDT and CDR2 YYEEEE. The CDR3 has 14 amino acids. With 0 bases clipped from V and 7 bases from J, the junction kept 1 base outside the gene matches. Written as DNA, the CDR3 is TGTGCCAGCAGCTTGGCAGGGGGGAATTCACCCCTCCACTTT. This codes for CASSLAGGNSPLHF.

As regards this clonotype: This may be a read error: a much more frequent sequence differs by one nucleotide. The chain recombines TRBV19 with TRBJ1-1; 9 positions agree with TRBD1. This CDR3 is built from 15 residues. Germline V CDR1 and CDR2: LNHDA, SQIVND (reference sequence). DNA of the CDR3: TGTGCCAGCAGTCTAACAGGGGGCGGGAACACTGGAGCTTTCTTT. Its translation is CASSLTGGGNTGAFF.

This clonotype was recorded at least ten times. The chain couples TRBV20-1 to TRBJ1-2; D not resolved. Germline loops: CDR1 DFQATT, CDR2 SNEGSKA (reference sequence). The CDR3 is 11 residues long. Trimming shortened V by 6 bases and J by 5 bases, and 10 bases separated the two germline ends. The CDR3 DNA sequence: TGCAGTGCACGAGGAACATATGGCTACACCTTC. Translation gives CSARGTYGYTF.

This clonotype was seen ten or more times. DNA for the CDR3: TGCGCCAGCAGCTCCGAATCCGGGACGAGCCTGTTTTTT. Its protein is CASSSESGTSLFF. The J gene is TRBJ1-4, the V gene TRBV5-1, with a possible D match to TRBD1 (5 bases). The CDR3 has 13 amino acids. Germline V gene lookup returns CDR1 SGHRS and CDR2 YFSETQ. V was cut by 3 bases and J by 14 bases, with 17 bases left in between.

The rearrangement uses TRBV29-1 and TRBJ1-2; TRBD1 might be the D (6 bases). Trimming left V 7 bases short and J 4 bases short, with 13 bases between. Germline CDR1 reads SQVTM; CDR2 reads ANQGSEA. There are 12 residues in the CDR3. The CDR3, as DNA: TGCAGCGCACCGACAGGAGCCTATGGCTACACCTTC. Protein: CSAPTGAYGYTF.

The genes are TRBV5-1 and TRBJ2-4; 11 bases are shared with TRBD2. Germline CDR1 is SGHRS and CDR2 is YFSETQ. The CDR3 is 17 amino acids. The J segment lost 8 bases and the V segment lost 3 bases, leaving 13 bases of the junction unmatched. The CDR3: CASSSPVLAGGQDIQYF. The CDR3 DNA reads TGCGCCAGCAGCTCACCGGTGTTAGCGGGAGGGCAGGACATTCAGTACTTC.

The CDR3 reads CASSRLAASYEQYF. The CDR3 bases are TGTGCCAGCTCGCGACTAGCGGCCTCCTACGAGCAGTACTTC. J is TRBJ2-7 and V is TRBV14; TRBD2 agrees at 9 bases. V shed 8 bases and J 0 bases; nucleotides not matched to a gene: 5. The V gene's germline CDR1 is SGHDN and CDR2 FVKESK. CDR3 size: 14 residues.

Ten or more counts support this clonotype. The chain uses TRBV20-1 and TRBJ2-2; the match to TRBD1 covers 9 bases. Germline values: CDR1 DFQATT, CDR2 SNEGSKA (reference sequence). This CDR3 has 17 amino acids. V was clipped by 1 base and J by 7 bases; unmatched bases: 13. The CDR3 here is CSARAPPGQGNSGELFF. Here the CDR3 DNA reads TGCAGTGCTAGAGCCCCCCCGGGACAGGGTAATAGCGGGGAGCTGTTTTTT.

Here the CDR3 reads CASQRQGSSYNSPLHF. The CDR3 DNA is TGTGCCAGCCAGCGACAGGGAAGCTCCTATAATTCACCCCTCCACTTT. The chain joins TRBV2 to TRBJ1-6, with 7 bases identical to TRBD1. Germline loops: CDR1 SNHLY, CDR2 FYNNEI. The CDR3 extends over 16 amino acids. V shed 8 bases and J 0 bases; nucleotides not matched to a gene: 7.

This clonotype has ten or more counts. The CDR3 region is CASSQLPGGTEAFF. For the CDR3, the DNA is TGCGCCAGCAGCCAACTACCCGGGGGCACTGAAGCTTTCTTT. The chain links TRBV4-3 to TRBJ1-1, with a tentative D call TRBD1 (5 bases). The CDR3 sequence is 14 residues long. The germline CDR1 and CDR2 sequences are LGHNA and YSLEER. Trimming removed 2 bases from V and 4 bases from J, with 11 bases in between.

CDR3 DNA sequence: TGTGCCAGCAGCCCGCTGCACGGACAGGGGCAAGAGACCCAGTACTTC. This gives the protein CASSPLHGQGQETQYF. The chain links TRBV5-5 to TRBJ2-5; 9 bases map to TRBD1. CDR3 length equals 16 residues. After removal of 4 bases from V and 2 bases from J, the junction contained 9 bases not matched to a gene. Germline CDR1 is SGHKS and CDR2 is YYEKEE (reference sequence).

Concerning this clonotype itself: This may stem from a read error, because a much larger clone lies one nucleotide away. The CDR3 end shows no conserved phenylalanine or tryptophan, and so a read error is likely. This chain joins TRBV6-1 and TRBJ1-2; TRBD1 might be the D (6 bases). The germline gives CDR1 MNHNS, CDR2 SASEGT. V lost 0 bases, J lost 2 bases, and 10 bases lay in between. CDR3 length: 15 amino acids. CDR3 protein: CASSEAGGGNYGYTL. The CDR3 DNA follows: TGTGCCAGCAGTGAAGCGGGCGGGGGCAACTATGGCTACACCCTC.

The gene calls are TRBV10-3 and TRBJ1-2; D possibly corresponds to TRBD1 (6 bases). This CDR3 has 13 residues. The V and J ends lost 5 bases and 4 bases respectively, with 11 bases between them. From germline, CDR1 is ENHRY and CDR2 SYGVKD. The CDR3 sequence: CAISKTGLYGYTF. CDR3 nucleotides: TGTGCCATCAGTAAGACAGGACTCTATGGCTACACCTTC.

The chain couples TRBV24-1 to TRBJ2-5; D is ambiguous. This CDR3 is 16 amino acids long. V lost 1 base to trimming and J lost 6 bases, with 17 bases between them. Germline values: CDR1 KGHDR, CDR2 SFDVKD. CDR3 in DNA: TGTGCCACCAGTGATTTTTCGGGCACGTGGCAAAAGACCCAGTACTTC. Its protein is CATSDFSGTWQKTQYF.

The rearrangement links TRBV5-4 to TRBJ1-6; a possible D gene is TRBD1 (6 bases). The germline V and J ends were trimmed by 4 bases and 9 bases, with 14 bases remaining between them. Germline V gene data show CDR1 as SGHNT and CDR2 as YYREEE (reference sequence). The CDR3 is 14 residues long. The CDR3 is CASSTPLQGSPLHF. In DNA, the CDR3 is TGTGCCAGCAGCACGCCTTTACAGGGTTCACCCCTCCACTTT.

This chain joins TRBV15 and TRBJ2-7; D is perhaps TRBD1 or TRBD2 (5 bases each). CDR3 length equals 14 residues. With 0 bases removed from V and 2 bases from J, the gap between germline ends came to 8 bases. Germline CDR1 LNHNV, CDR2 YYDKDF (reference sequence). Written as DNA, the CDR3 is TGTGCCACCAGCAGAGAAGAGGGACCCTACGAGCAGTACTTC. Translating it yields CATSREEGPYEQYF.

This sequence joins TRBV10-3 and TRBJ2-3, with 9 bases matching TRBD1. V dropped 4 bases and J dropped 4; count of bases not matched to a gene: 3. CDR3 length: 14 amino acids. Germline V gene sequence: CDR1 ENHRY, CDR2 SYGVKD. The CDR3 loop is CAISGGTGPDTQYF. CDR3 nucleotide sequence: TGTGCCATCAGTGGGGGGACAGGGCCAGATACGCAGTATTTT.

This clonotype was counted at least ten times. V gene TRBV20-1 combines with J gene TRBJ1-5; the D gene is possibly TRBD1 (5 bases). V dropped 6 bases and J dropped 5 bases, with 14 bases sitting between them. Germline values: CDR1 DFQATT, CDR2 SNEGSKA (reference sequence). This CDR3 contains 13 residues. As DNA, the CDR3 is TGCAGTGCCCGGGACGGTACTTATCAGCCCCAGCATTTT. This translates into CSARDGTYQPQHF.

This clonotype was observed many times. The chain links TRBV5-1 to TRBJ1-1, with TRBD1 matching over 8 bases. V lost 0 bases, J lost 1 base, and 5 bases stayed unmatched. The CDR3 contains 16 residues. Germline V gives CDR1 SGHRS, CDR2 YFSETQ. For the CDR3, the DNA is TGCGCCAGCAGCTTGGCACCGGGGACAGGGAACACTGAAGCTTTCTTT. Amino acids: CASSLAPGTGNTEAFF.